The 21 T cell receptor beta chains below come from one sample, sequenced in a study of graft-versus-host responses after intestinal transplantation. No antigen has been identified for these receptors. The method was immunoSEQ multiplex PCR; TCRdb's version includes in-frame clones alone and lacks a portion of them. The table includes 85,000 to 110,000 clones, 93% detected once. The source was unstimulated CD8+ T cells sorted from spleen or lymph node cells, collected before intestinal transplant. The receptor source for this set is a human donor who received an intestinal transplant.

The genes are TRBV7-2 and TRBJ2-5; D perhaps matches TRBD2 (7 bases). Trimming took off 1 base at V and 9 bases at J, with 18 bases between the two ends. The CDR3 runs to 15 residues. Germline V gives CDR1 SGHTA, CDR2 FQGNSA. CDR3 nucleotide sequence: TGTGCCAGCAGCTTAGAGGGCTGGGGGGGCCGGGCCCAGTACTTC. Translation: CASSLEGWGGRAQYF.

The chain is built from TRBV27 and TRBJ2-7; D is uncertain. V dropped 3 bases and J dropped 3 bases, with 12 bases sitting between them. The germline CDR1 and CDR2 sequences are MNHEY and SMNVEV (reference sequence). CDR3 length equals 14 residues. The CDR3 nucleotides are TGTGCCAGCAGTTTTGGGCCCAGCCACTACGAGCAGTACTTC. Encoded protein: CASSFGPSHYEQYF.

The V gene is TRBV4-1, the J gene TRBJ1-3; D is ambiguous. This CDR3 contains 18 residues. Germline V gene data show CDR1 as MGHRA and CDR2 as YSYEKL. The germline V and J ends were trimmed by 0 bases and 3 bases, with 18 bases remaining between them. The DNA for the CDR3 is TGCGCCAGCAGCCAAGAAGGGCCCGGAGGTGGGGATGGAAACACCATATATTTT. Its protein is CASSQEGPGGGDGNTIYF.

Here the CDR3 DNA reads TGTGCCAGCAGCTCGGACATCATGAACACTGAAGCTTTCTTT. Amino acids: CASSSDIMNTEAFF. V and J are TRBV11-3 and TRBJ1-1; maybe TRBD1 (5 bases). In germline, CDR1 is SGHNT, CDR2 YENEEA. The V and J ends lost 4 bases and 0 bases respectively, with 9 bases between them. This CDR3 is 14 amino acids long. The full variable domain, its missing parts supplied by reference TRBV11-3 and TRBJ1-1, is EAGVVQSPRYKIIEKKQPVAFWCNPISGHNTLYWYLQNLGQGPELLIRYENEEAVDDSQLPKDRFSAERLKGVDSTLKIQPAELGDSAVYLCASSSDIMNTEAFFGQGTRLTVV.

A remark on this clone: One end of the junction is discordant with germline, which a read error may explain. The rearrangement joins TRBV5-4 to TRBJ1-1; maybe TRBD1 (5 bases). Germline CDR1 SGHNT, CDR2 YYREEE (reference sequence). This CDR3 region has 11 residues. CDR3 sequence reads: CASSKGPDAFF. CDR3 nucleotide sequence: TGTGCCAGCAGCAAGGGACCTGATGCTTTCTTT.

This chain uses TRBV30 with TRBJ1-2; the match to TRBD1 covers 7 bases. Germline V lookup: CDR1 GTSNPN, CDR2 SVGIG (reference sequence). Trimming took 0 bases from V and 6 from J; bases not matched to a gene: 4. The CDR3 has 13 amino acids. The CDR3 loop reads CAWSVRDSDGYTF. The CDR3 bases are TGTGCCTGGAGTGTAAGGGACAGCGATGGCTACACCTTC. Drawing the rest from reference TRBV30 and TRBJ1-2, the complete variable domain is SQTIHQWPATLVQPVGSPLSLECTVEGTSNPNLYWYRQAAGRGLQLLFYSVGIGQISSEVPQNLSASRPQDRQFILSSKKLLLSDSGFYLCAWSVRDSDGYTFGSGTRLTVV.

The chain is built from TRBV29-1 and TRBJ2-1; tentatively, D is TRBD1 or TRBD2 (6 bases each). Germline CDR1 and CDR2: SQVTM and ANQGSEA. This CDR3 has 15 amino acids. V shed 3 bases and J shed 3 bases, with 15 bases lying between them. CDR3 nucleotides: TGCAGCGTTGAGGAGGAGGGACAAGACTACAATGAGCAGTTCTTC. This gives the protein CSVEEEGQDYNEQFF.

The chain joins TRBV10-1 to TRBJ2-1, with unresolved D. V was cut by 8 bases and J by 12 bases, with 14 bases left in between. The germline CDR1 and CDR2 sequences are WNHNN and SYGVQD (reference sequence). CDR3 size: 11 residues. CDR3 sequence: CASPLVSWQFF. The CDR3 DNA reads TGCGCCAGCCCACTTGTGAGTTGGCAGTTCTTC.

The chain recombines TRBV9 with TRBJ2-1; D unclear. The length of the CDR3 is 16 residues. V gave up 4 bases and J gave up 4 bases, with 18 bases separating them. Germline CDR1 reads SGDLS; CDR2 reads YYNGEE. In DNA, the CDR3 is TGTGCCAGCAGCCCCCGGATACAGCCACCTTACAATGAGCAGTTCTTC. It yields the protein CASSPRIQPPYNEQFF. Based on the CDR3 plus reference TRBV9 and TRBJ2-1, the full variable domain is DSGVTQTPKHLITATGQRVTLRCSPRSGDLSVYWYQQSLDQGLQFLIQYYNGEERAKGNILERFSAQQFPDLHSELNLSSLELGDSALYFCASSPRIQPPYNEQFFGPGTRLTVL.

CDR3 region: CASSVRASYGYTF. As DNA, the CDR3 is TGTGCCAGCAGCGTACGGGCTTCCTATGGCTACACCTTC. This chain uses TRBV9 with TRBJ1-2; no firm D call. Germline CDR1 reads SGDLS; CDR2 reads YYNGEE. Deletions cut 1 base from V and 4 bases from J, with 8 bases between. The CDR3 is made up of 13 amino acids.

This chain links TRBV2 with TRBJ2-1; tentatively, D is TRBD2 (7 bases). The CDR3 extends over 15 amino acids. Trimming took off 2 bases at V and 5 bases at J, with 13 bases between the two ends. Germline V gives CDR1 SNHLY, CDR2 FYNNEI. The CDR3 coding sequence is TGTGCCAGCAGTGAATGGGGGGGCGGTGACAATGAGCAGTTCTTC. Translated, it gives CASSEWGGGDNEQFF.

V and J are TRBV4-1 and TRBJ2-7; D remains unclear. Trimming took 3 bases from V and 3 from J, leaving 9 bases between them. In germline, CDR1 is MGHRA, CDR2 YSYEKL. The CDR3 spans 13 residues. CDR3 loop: CASSHPSGYEQYF. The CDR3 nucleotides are TGCGCCAGCAGCCACCCTTCGGGCTACGAGCAGTACTTC.

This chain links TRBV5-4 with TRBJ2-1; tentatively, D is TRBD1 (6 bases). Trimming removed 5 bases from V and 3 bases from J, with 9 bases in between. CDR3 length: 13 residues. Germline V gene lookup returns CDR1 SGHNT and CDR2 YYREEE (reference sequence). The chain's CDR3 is CASREQGYNEQFF. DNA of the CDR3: TGTGCCAGCAGAGAACAGGGCTACAATGAGCAGTTCTTC.

CDR3: CASSSSAGSEQFF. The CDR3 DNA is TGTGCCAGCAGTTCCTCGGCGGGGAGTGAGCAGTTCTTC. V usage is TRBV27 and J usage is TRBJ2-1; D is possibly TRBD2 (6 bases). Germline lookup yields CDR1 MNHEY and CDR2 SMNVEV (reference sequence). With 4 bases removed from V and 9 bases from J, the gap between germline ends came to 13 bases. CDR3 length: 13 amino acids.

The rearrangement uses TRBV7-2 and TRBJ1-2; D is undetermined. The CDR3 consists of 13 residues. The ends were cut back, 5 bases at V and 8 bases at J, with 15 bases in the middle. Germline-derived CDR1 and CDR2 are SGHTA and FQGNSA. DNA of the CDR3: TGTGCCAGCAGCGATGCCATAGCGAGCGGCTACACCTTC. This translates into CASSDAIASGYTF.

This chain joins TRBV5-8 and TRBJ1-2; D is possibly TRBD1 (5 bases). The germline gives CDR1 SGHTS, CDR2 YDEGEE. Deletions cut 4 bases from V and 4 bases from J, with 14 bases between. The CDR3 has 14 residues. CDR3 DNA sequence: TGTGCCAGCAGCAACCCACAGGACGGCTATGGCTACACCTTC. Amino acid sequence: CASSNPQDGYGYTF.

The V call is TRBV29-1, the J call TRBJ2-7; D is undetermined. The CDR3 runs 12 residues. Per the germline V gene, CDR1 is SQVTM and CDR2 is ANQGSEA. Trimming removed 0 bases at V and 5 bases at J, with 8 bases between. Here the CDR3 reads CSVEDGRDEQYF. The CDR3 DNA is TGCAGCGTTGAAGATGGACGGGACGAGCAGTACTTC.

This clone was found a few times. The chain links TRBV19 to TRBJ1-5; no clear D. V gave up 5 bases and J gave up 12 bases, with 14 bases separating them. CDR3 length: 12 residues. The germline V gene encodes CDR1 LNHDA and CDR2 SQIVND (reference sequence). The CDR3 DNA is TGTGCCAGTAGTCCGGGGAACGGACTCCAGCATTTT. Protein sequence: CASSPGNGLQHF.

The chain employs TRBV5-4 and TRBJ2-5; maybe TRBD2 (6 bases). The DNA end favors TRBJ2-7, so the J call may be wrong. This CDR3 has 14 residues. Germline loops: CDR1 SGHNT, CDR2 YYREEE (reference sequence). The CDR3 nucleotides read TGTGCCAGCAGTTCGCAAGGCGGGGCCATCGAGCAGTACTTC. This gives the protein CASSSQGGAIEQYF.

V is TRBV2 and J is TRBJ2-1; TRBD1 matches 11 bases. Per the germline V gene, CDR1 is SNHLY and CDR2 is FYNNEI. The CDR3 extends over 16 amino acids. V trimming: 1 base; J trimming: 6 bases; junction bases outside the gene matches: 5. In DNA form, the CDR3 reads TGTGCCAGCAGTGAAGTTGGACAGGGGGCAGGCAATGAGCAGTTCTTC. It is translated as CASSEVGQGAGNEQFF.

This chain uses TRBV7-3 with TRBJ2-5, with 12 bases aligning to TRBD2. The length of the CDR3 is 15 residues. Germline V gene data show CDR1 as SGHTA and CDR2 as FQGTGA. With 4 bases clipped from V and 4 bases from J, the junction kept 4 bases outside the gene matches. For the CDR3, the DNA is TGTGCCAGCAGCTCTAGCGGGGGGGCCCCAGAGACCCAGTACTTC. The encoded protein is CASSSSGGAPETQYF.